These 10 T cell receptor beta chains were all obtained from the same sample, sequenced in a study of blood T cell repertoires in COVID-19. Clones were read by immunoSEQ multiplex PCR, and TCRdb kept only the in-frame ones, dropping some. The sample has 140,000 to 150,000 clones, approximately 84% seen once; the top ten hold roughly 3.4%. Sequencing was performed on PBMCs or T cells enriched from blood (not recorded which). Receptors originate from a woman in her fifties or sixties with acute COVID-19.

The chain carries TRBV7-8 and TRBJ1-5; no firm D call. V dropped 2 bases and J dropped 4 bases, with 3 bases sitting between them. This CDR3 spans 12 amino acids. CDR1 is SGHVS and CDR2 is FQNEAQ in the germline V gene. CDR3 protein: CASSLLNQPQHF. The CDR3 DNA is TGTGCCAGCAGCTTACTGAATCAGCCCCAGCATTTT.

The chain has TRBV28 and TRBJ2-5, with 8 bases aligning to TRBD2. CDR1 is MDHEN and CDR2 is SYDVKM in the germline V gene. The V and J ends lost 8 bases and 5 bases, in that order; junction bases with no gene match: 10. This CDR3 has 14 amino acids. The CDR3: CASARSGRRETQYF. CDR3 nucleotide sequence: TGTGCCAGCGCCCGAAGCGGGAGACGGGAGACCCAGTACTTC. The full variable domain, completed using reference TRBV28 and TRBJ2-5, is DVKVTQSSRYLVKRTGEKVFLECVQDMDHENMFWYRQDPGLGLRLIYFSYDVKMKEKGDIPEGYSVSREKKERFSLILESASTNQTSMYLCASARSGRRETQYFGPGTRLLVL.

This sequence joins TRBV5-6 and TRBJ1-4; D is perhaps TRBD1 (5 bases). The V and J ends lost 0 bases and 7 bases respectively, with 10 bases between them. The CDR3 consists of 14 residues. Germline V gene lookup returns CDR1 SGHDT and CDR2 YYEEEE. The CDR3, as DNA: TGTGCCAGCAGCTTGGGACAGACGGGTGAAAAACTGTTTTTT. The encoded protein is CASSLGQTGEKLFF.

The chain has TRBV27 and TRBJ2-3; TRBD2 matches at 10 bases. Looked up from germline, CDR1 is MNHEY and CDR2 is SMNVEV (reference sequence). V was pared by 2 bases and J by 7 bases, with 12 bases of the junction left unmatched. The CDR3 length is 17 residues. The CDR3 DNA is TGTGCCAGCAGTTTAGTCGGACTAGCGGAACCCACGCATACGCAGTATTTT. Residues: CASSLVGLAEPTHTQYF.

This chain connects TRBV30 to TRBJ2-2, with D uncertain. This CDR3 contains 12 residues. Germline V gene lookup returns CDR1 GTSNPN and CDR2 SVGIG (reference sequence). V dropped 2 bases and J dropped 3 bases, with 4 bases sitting between them. The DNA for the CDR3 is TGTGCCTGGAGTCCTGACACCGGGGAGCTGTTTTTT. Translation: CAWSPDTGELFF.

This chain joins TRBV5-6 and TRBJ1-4; 11 nucleotides align to TRBD1. Germline loops: CDR1 SGHDT, CDR2 YYEEEE. The V segment lost 4 bases and the J segment 8 bases; nucleotides outside the gene matches: 19. There are 19 residues in the CDR3. Here the CDR3 DNA reads TGTGCCAGCAGCCCGGGAGGGACAGGGGGAAGGGGCTTGGAAGAAAAACTGTTTTTT. Translation gives CASSPGGTGGRGLEEKLFF. The variable domain in full, completed from reference TRBV5-6 and TRBJ1-4, reads DAGVTQSPTHLIKTRGQQVTLRCSPKSGHDTVSWYQQALGQGPQFIFQYYEEEERQRGNFPDRFSGHQFPNYSSELNVNALLLGDSALYLCASSPGGTGGRGLEEKLFFGSGTQLSVL.

The chain couples TRBV19 to TRBJ1-5; D may be TRBD1 (5 bases). Germline CDR1 reads LNHDA; CDR2 reads SQIVND (reference sequence). V lost 8 bases, J lost 3 bases, and 14 bases lay in between. The CDR3 spans 14 residues. In nucleotides, the CDR3 is TGTGCCAGTCGCGGGACTCATTTCAATCAGCCCCAGCATTTT. As protein: CASRGTHFNQPQHF.

The count of this clone is one. V usage is TRBV15 and J usage is TRBJ2-1; D gene unclear. The CDR3 length is 15 residues. In germline, CDR1 is LNHNV, CDR2 YYDKDF (reference sequence). Trimming took off 0 bases at V and 3 bases at J, with 9 bases between the two ends. The CDR3 here is CATSRDRRDYNEQFF. In DNA form, the CDR3 reads TGTGCCACCAGCAGAGATCGTCGCGACTACAATGAGCAGTTCTTC.

The chain couples TRBV18 to TRBJ1-5; D is perhaps TRBD1 (5 bases). The CDR3 totals 15 residues. CDR1 is KGHSH, CDR2 LQKENI, per germline. V gave up 6 bases and J gave up 2 bases, with 14 bases separating them. For the CDR3, the DNA is TGTGCCAGCTCCCGGGGGGGGAACGGCAATCAGCCCCAGCATTTT. It specifies CASSRGGNGNQPQHF.

DNA of the CDR3: TGCGCCAGCAGCCGGGACAGGTATAATTCACCCCTCCACTTT. Translating it yields CASSRDRYNSPLHF. The chain recombines TRBV5-1 with TRBJ1-6; 8 bases agree with TRBD1. This CDR3 is built from 14 residues. Germline trimming cut 4 bases from V and 4 bases from J; bases unmatched to any gene: 1. CDR1 is SGHRS, CDR2 YFSETQ, per germline.